Given below is one T cell receptor beta chain in context. Its antigen is unidentified. This sample is part of a study of beta chain features in type 1 diabetes. Expressed TCRB transcripts were sequenced after all isolated RNA was converted to cDNA. The assay was immunoSEQ multiplex PCR, and TCRdb's table has in-frame clones only and misses some. Of approximately 340,000 clones in the sample, about 16% were seen once. Sorting of CD4+ naive, central memory, regulatory and stem cell-like memory cells was performed via CD45RO/CCR7/CD25/CD127/CD95/CD27. Germline V gives CDR1 SQVTM, CDR2 ANQGSEA. The CDR3 is made up of 14 amino acids. J was trimmed by 5 bases and V by 6 bases; bases with no gene match: 10. Overall study findings and caveats: Within patients, naive, central memory and Treg TCRB repertoires seemed more similar than within healthy donors. No resolution was reached here on whether HLA type influences TCRB rearrangement.

The chain carries TRBV29-1 and TRBJ1-1, with 9 positions matching TRBD1. The sequence derives from a woman aged 18 to 35 in good health. What was sequenced was naive CD4+ T cells from blood. Here the CDR3 DNA reads TGCAGCGTCGGGAAGACAGGGGGAGATACTGAAGCTTTCTTT. It specifies CSVGKTGGDTEAFF. The whole variable domain, remainder taken from reference TRBV29-1 and TRBJ1-1, is SAVISQKPSRDICQRGTSLTIQCQVDSQVTMMFWYRQQPGQSLTLIATANQGSEATYESGFVIDKFPISRPNLTFSTLTVSNMSPEDSSIYLCSVGKTGGDTEAFFGQGTRLTVV.